This T cell receptor beta chain appears in the sequencing data of a study of tumor-infiltrating lymphocytes in primary liver carcinoma. This clonotype was counted ten times or more. Synthesis of TCR beta cDNA was carried out from 450 to 500 ng total RNA with a constant-region primer. TCR beta libraries came from three nested multiplex PCR rounds using slightly modified ARM-PCR. PCR rounds one and two used TRBV1-TRBV30 forward primers with a C-beta reverse primer for roughly 9 cycles each. Each CDR3 protein gets one entry after TCRdb re-called the multiplex PCR reads with MiXCR. The sample lists under 200,000 distinct CDR3 sequences, about 65% seen once, with under 7.5% in the top ten. This CDR3 region has 17 residues. The J segment lost 6 bases and the V segment lost 1 base, leaving 11 bases of the junction unmatched. The germline gives CDR1 SGHAT, CDR2 FQNNGV. The source of the blood RNA was unsorted whole blood, and germline DNA was extracted as well.

The source of this sequence is a woman aged 60 to 75 with primary liver carcinoma and hepatitis B virus infection. The chain uses TRBV11-2 and TRBJ2-3; 9 bases fit TRBD2. Sequencing used peripheral blood. CDR3 coding DNA: TGTGCCAGCAGCTTAGTGATAGCGGGAGCTTCATTGGATACGCAGTATTTT. This encodes CASSLVIAGASLDTQYF. Using reference TRBV11-2 and TRBJ2-3 for the parts outside the CDR3, the full variable domain is EAGVAQSPRYKIIEKRQSVAFWCNPISGHATLYWYQQILGQGPKLLIQFQNNGVVDDSQLPKDRFSAERLKGVDSTLKIQPAKLEDSAVYLCASSLVIAGASLDTQYFGPGTRLTVL.